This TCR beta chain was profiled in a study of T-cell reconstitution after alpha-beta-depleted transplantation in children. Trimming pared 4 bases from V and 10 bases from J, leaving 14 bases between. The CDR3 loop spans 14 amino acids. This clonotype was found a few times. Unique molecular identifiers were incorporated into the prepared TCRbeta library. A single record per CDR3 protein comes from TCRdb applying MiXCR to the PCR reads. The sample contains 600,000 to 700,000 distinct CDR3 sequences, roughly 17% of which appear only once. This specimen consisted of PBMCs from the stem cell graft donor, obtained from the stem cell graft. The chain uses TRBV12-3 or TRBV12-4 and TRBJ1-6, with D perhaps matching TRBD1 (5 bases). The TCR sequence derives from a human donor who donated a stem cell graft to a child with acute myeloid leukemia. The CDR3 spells CASSSRRVSSPLHF. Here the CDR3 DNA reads TGTGCCAGCAGTTCCCGCAGGGTTTCCTCACCCCTCCACTTT.